This T cell receptor (beta chain) is drawn from a study of identical twins. Study conclusions and caveats: Invariant MAIT and iNKT cells may have partly biased zero-insertion analyses.

The CDR3 length is 15 residues. Per germline, CDR1 MGHRA and CDR2 YSYEKL. Trimming stripped 0 bases from V and 0 bases from J, with 8 bases between. TCRdb analysed the 5' RACE reads with MiXCR anew, one entry per CDR3 protein. The sample carries some 690,000 distinct CDR3 sequences, approximately 21% recorded once. About this clonotype itself: Its specificity is not known.

These sequences were also reported in another study, on T cells expressing NK-cell markers.

The receptor's source is a woman aged 18-30 years in good health. The rearrangement uses TRBV4-1 and TRBJ1-2; perhaps TRBD1 as D (5 bases). Sequencing was carried out using PBMCs. The chain's CDR3 is CASSQDSGPNYGYTF. CDR3 nucleotides: TGCGCCAGCAGCCAAGATTCGGGACCTAACTATGGCTACACCTTC.